This record looks at one T cell receptor (beta chain) sequence and its context. Its antigen is not known. The germline gives CDR1 KGHSH, CDR2 LQKENI. V was shortened by 0 bases and J by 0 bases, with 12 bases between the two germline ends. The CDR3 has 16 residues. This specimen comes from a study of cytomegalovirus exposure and HLA in healthy donors. Overall study results and limits: Specific recognition of CMV antigens was confirmed in vitro for three chains (all CMV-associated).

TCRdb's table, derived via immunoSEQ multiplex PCR, lists solely in-frame clones and lacks some. The sample has 50,000 to 70,000 clones; 95% are singletons. This receptor was obtained from a woman between 18 and 29 years old in good health and CMV-seropositive. Sample: PBMCs. The V call is TRBV18, the J call TRBJ2-7; D is perhaps TRBD2 (6 bases). CDR3 in DNA: TGTGCCAGCTCACCACCGGGAGGATTAAACTCCTACGAGCAGTACTTC. Protein sequence: CASSPPGGLNSYEQYF. Full variable domain (outside the CDR3, taken from reference TRBV18 and TRBJ2-7): NAGVMQNPRHLVRRRGQEARLRCSPMKGHSHVYWYRQLPEEGLKFMVYLQKENIIDESGMPKERFSAEFPKEGPSILRIQQVVRGDSAAYFCASSPPGGLNSYEQYFGPGTRLTVT.